The clone carrying this T cell receptor beta chain appeared a few times. Its antigen is undetermined. The data were obtained in a study of cytomegalovirus exposure and HLA in healthy donors. Study observations and caveats: In a later analysis, at a false discovery rate of 0.05, about 17,000 TCR beta sequences matched HLA alleles.

The PCR ran on 60 Vbeta and 13 Jbeta primers. Data came from immunoSEQ multiplex PCR; TCRdb stores just in-frame clones and leaves some out. Among around 100,000 clones, 75% to 85% were seen once, and the ten largest hold 3% to 3.5%. Losses at the gene ends were 5 bases for V and 15 bases for J; bases not matched to a gene: 8. Germline V gives CDR1 SGHTA, CDR2 FQGNSA. The CDR3 has 12 residues. This rearrangement joins TRBV7-2 to TRBJ2-1; 9 bases align to TRBD1. The TCR comes from a man aged 25-45 years in good health and CMV-seropositive. The sequencing input was PBMCs. CDR3: CASSPRDRDRFF. In DNA form, the CDR3 reads TGTGCCAGCAGCCCCCGGGACAGGGACCGGTTCTTC.